Below are 3 T cell receptor beta chains sequenced from a single sample in a study of cytomegalovirus exposure and HLA in healthy donors. This PCR relied on a set of 60 Vbeta primers and 13 Jbeta primers. Profiling relied on immunoSEQ multiplex PCR, and the TCRdb table lists in-frame clones only, not all of them. The profile shows approximately 100,000 clones, 76% of them singletons. Sequencing used PBMCs. The origin of the receptors is a woman in her 50s in good health and CMV-seropositive.

The V gene is TRBV19, the J gene TRBJ2-7; a possible D gene is TRBD2 (5 bases). Germline CDR1 reads LNHDA; CDR2 reads SQIVND (reference sequence). V was cut by 7 bases and J by 4 bases, with 17 bases left in between. CDR3 length: 14 amino acids. DNA of the CDR3: TGTGCCAGTACGCCCGGGGTTGGAGTGTACGAGCAGTACTTC. Protein: CASTPGVGVYEQYF.

The chain has TRBV11-3 and TRBJ2-2, with D maybe TRBD2 (6 bases). The germline CDR1 and CDR2 sequences are SGHNT and YENEEA. Trimming cost V 1 base and J 2 bases, with 8 bases left between them. The CDR3 loop spans 15 amino acids. CDR3 loop: CASSLAGTNTGELFF. As DNA, the CDR3 is TGTGCCAGCAGCTTAGCGGGGACTAACACCGGGGAGCTGTTTTTT. Full variable domain (outside the CDR3, taken from reference TRBV11-3 and TRBJ2-2): EAGVVQSPRYKIIEKKQPVAFWCNPISGHNTLYWYLQNLGQGPELLIRYENEEAVDDSQLPKDRFSAERLKGVDSTLKIQPAELGDSAVYLCASSLAGTNTGELFFGEGSRLTVL.

This clone occurred a few times. This chain uses TRBV6-6 with TRBJ2-7; no clear D gene. CDR3 length: 13 amino acids. Germline V lookup: CDR1 MNHNY, CDR2 SVGAGI (reference sequence). V lost 4 bases and J lost 5, with 12 bases in between. CDR3: CASSSIRYDEQYF. The CDR3 nucleotides read TGTGCCAGCAGTTCTATCCGATACGACGAGCAGTACTTC.